The T cell receptor beta chain under discussion was sequenced for a study of cytomegalovirus exposure and HLA in healthy donors. Regarding this clone: Sequence at one end of the junction differs from germline and may be a read error.

The CDR3 spans 13 residues. In germline, CDR1 is SGHNT, CDR2 YYREEE (reference sequence). The PCR contained 60 Vbeta and 13 Jbeta primers. Libraries were prepared by immunoSEQ multiplex PCR; TCRdb keeps only in-frame clonotypes and omits some of them. This sample carries about 160,000 clones, around 72% of them seen once, and the ten largest clones take approximately 6.9%. This chain joins TRBV5-4 and TRBJ2-7, with D possibly matching TRBD1 (6 bases). The sequenced sample consisted of PBMCs. The source of this sequence is a man aged 35-49 years in good health and CMV-seropositive. Here the CDR3 DNA reads TGTGCCAGCAGCTCCTTACTGACAGGCGGGCCAATCTTC. Translated, it gives CASSSLLTGGPIF.